The entry that follows covers one T cell receptor beta chain sequence. Its antigen is unknown. The junction does not match germline at one end; this may be a read error. Germline assignment: CDR1 DFQATT and CDR2 SNEGSKA (reference sequence). This CDR3 contains 16 residues. This sample's RNA came from whole unsorted tissue. More than 3 cm separated this lung sample from the edge of the tumor. This sample is part of a study of tumor and adjacent non-tumor tissue in lung cancer. About the research overall: Patients comprised eleven to twelve adenocarcinoma, a couple of squamous cell carcinoma and 1 small cell lung cancer. Each sample yielded approximately 4.2 million productive TCRbeta reads on average. Aged about 30 to 76 years, patients included approximately 11 men and about five women with stage I to III disease.

Regarding the study as a whole: Significantly higher TCR diversity was found in tumor than normal lung.

The library came from three nested PCR rounds adapted from ARM-PCR protocols. A single record per CDR3 protein comes from TCRdb applying MiXCR to the multiplex PCR reads. The data contain 98,000 or so distinct CDR3 sequences, 80% of them singletons. The chain links TRBV20-1 to TRBJ2-5, with 9 bases matching TRBD2. Source material: distant non-tumor lung tissue. This sequence was found in a man between 60 and 70 years old with small cell lung cancer. CDR3 DNA sequence: TGCAGTGCTGAAACCGGGACTAGCAGGGGCCAAGAGACCAAGTACTTC. Amino acids: CSAETGTSRGQETKYF.